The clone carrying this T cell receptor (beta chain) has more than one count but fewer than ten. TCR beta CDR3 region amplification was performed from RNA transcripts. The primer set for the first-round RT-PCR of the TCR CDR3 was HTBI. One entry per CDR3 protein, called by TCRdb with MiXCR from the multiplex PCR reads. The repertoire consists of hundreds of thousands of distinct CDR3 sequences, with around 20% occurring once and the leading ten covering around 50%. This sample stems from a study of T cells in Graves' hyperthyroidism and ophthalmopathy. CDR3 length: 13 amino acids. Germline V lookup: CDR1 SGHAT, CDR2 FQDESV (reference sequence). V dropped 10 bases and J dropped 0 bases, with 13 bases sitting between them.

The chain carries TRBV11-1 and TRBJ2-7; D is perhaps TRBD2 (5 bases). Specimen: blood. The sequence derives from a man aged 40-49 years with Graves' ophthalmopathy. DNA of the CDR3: TGTGCCATCCTCCCGGGATCCTCCTACGAGCAGTACTTC. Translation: CAILPGSSYEQYF.